This T cell receptor (beta chain) was profiled in a study of blood T cells in healthy people across ages. A second PCR, run for roughly 6 to 11 cycles, used a sample-barcoded 5' primer plus a J-beta primer mix. Via MiXCR, TCRdb re-called the 5' RACE reads, giving one row per CDR3 protein. The data contain 750,000 to 1,000,000 distinct CDR3 sequences, 29% of them singletons. The ends were cut back, 6 bases at V and 0 bases at J, with 12 bases in the middle. Germline loops: CDR1 MNHNY, CDR2 SVGAGI (reference sequence). The CDR3 loop spans 16 amino acids. This sample was shared with a second study, whose subject was T cells of mothers and their children. From that study: Sample barcodes and 2-4 random nucleotides came from the second PCR's M1S primer.

The sample taken for sequencing was blood. V usage is TRBV6-6 and J usage is TRBJ2-6, with D unclear. The TCR sequence derives from a woman aged 40-49 years in good health. The CDR3 reads CASSPVSFSGANVLTF. In nucleotides, the CDR3 is TGTGCCAGCAGCCCGGTCAGCTTCTCTGGGGCCAACGTCCTGACTTTC.